This is a list of T cell receptor beta chains from one sample in a study of identical twins. One entry per CDR3 protein results from TCRdb running MiXCR on the 5' RACE reads. There are roughly 1,500,000 distinct CDR3 sequences in the sample; 25% to 35% occur only once, and around 0.3% lies in the top ten. The specimen was cord blood. The receptors stem from a newborn girl in good health. Each CDR3 is given without its conserved first and last residue. The D gene is left open where the match is weak. Clone size is given for some rows only: seen once, a few or many times, or a class if the clone is expanded.

D	J	size	length	V	CDR3
.	TRBJ2-4	many	13	TRBV20-1	SASQTAVAKNIQY
.	TRBJ2-5	.	9	TRBV20-1	SASRSVEQY
.	TRBJ2-7	few	11	TRBV12-3/TRBV12-4	ASSLYKGYEQY
.	TRBJ1-4	few	12	TRBV5-1	ASSSGSTNEKLF
.	TRBJ2-5	few	12	TRBV5-1	ASSEATSQETQY
.	TRBJ2-1	.	12	TRBV10-3	AISESTGYNEQF
.	TRBJ1-1	.	12	TRBV12-3/TRBV12-4	ASTTSRENTEAF
TRBD2	TRBJ2-5	.	12	TRBV7-9	ASSLQRLAGEQY
.	TRBJ1-1	.	10	TRBV5-1	ASSFGGDAAF
TRBD1	TRBJ2-7	few	12	TRBV20-1	SAFGQGGSYEQY
TRBD2	TRBJ2-1	.	14	TRBV7-2	ASSFPGLGEYNEQF
.	TRBJ2-4	once	11	TRBV19	ASSLNDKNIQY
TRBD2	TRBJ2-1	.	16	TRBV5-1	ASSLAGLAGGGYNEQF
.	TRBJ2-3	many	9	TRBV28	ASSPRGTQY
.	TRBJ2-3	.	16	TRBV3-1	ASSQDPGLSRIRDTQY
TRBD2	TRBJ2-1	few	13	TRBV6-5	ASSYSSGRVNEQF
TRBD2	TRBJ2-1	.	12	TRBV7-2	ASSFLAGFNEQF
.	TRBJ2-3	few	12	TRBV12-3/TRBV12-4	ASSLEALADTQY
TRBD1	TRBJ1-2	few	13	TRBV20-1	SARDGDSLYYGYT
.	TRBJ1-2	.	13	TRBV14	ASSQGGARGYGYT
TRBD2	TRBJ2-7	.	17	TRBV5-1	ASSLSITGGVSSYNEQY
.	TRBJ1-5	few	13	TRBV6-5	ATPPLQLSNQPQH
.	TRBJ2-6	.	18	TRBV11-2	ASSLDPERALFSGANVLT
.	TRBJ2-1	few	9	TRBV20-1	SARRVSEQF
.	TRBJ2-1	.	13	TRBV9	ASSVGLGSYNEQF
TRBD1	TRBJ1-6	few	13	TRBV14	ASSHLRDRGSPLH
.	TRBJ2-7	few	13	TRBV27	ASSLFPPQEAEQY
TRBD1	TRBJ1-2	few	11	TRBV6-6	ASRGTDAYGYT
.	TRBJ2-7	many	10	TRBV29-1	SVGNISYEQY
.	TRBJ2-3	.	13	TRBV20-1	SARLPGLRTGTQY